A selection of T cell receptor beta chains follows, all from one sample in a study of blood T cells in healthy people across ages. TCRdb ran MiXCR on the 5' RACE reads and lists one entry per CDR3 protein. The table includes roughly 1.5 million distinct CDR3 sequences, about 42% detected once. Sequencing was done on a sample of blood. The receptors come from a woman under 30 in good health. The CDR3 runs from the conserved cysteine through the conserved F or W. D genes are given only for firm matches. Size values are once, few and many counts, or a class for expanded clones, and some rows have none.

v_gene,j_gene,d_gene,abundance,CDR3aa,CDR3nt
TRBV5-1,TRBJ1-4,TRBD1,NA,CASSLDPGTGVEKLFF,TGCGCCAGCAGCTTGGATCCTGGGACAGGCGTCGAAAAACTGTTTTTT
TRBV12-3/TRBV12-4,TRBJ2-7,TRBD1,few,CASSQQGIPYEQYF,TGTGCCAGCAGTCAACAGGGGATACCCTACGAGCAGTACTTC
TRBV20-1,TRBJ2-1,TRBD2,NA,CSASKAGDFYNEQFF,TGCAGTGCGAGCAAAGCGGGAGACTTCTACAATGAGCAGTTCTTC
TRBV29-1,TRBJ1-2,TRBD1,NA,CTVQGADANYGYTF,TGCACGGTACAGGGGGCAGACGCTAACTATGGCTACACCTTC
TRBV4-3,TRBJ2-1,TRBD2,few,CASSQGGRGIQFF,TGCGCCAGCAGCCAAGGGGGGAGGGGAATACAGTTCTTC
TRBV24-1,TRBJ2-1,TRBD2,NA,CATSKPGTNTEQFF,TGTGCCACCAGTAAACCCGGGACTAACACTGAGCAGTTCTTC
TRBV20-1,TRBJ1-2,NA,few,CSASRQGLWYGYTF,TGCAGTGCTAGTCGGCAGGGGTTATGGTATGGCTACACCTTC
TRBV27,TRBJ2-1,NA,NA,CANSFSGEQFF,TGTGCCAACAGTTTTTCCGGCGAGCAGTTCTTC
TRBV20-1,TRBJ1-5,TRBD1,NA,CSAQGQGNQPQHF,TGCAGTGCTCAAGGACAGGGGAATCAGCCCCAGCATTTT
TRBV28,TRBJ2-5,NA,NA,CASSPPGRSQETQYF,TGTGCCAGCAGTCCCCCGGGAAGGTCCCAAGAGACCCAGTACTTC
TRBV29-1,TRBJ2-3,NA,many,CSVAGRATDTQYF,TGCAGCGTTGCGGGCAGGGCTACAGATACGCAGTATTTT
TRBV27,TRBJ1-6,NA,NA,CASSLQDSPLRF,TGTGCCAGCAGTTTGCAGGATTCACCCCTCCGCTTT
TRBV5-1,TRBJ2-3,TRBD1,NA,CASSEGQGSTDTQYF,TGCGCCAGCAGCGAGGGACAGGGGAGCACAGATACGCAGTATTTT
TRBV6-5,TRBJ2-1,TRBD1,NA,CASSGQGGNNEQFF,TGTGCCAGCAGTGGACAGGGTGGCAACAATGAGCAGTTCTTC
TRBV28,TRBJ1-5,TRBD1,NA,CASWDGGQGKQPQHF,TGTGCCAGCTGGGACGGTGGACAGGGGAAACAGCCCCAGCATTTT
TRBV3-1,TRBJ2-5,NA,NA,CASSHSTSQYF,TGTGCCAGCAGCCACTCGACCTCTCAGTACTTC
TRBV7-2,TRBJ2-5,TRBD2,NA,CASSPTGSGSRGETQYF,TGTGCCAGCAGCCCCACCGGTAGCGGGAGCAGGGGAGAGACCCAGTACTTC
TRBV5-1,TRBJ2-3,NA,NA,CASTGTARDTQYF,TGCGCCAGCACAGGGACCGCCAGAGACACGCAGTATTTT
TRBV7-2,TRBJ1-4,NA,few,CASSSSGATNEKLFF,TGTGCCAGCAGCTCTTCAGGAGCAACTAATGAAAAACTGTTTTTT
TRBV20-1,TRBJ2-1,NA,few,CSAPDFSYNEQFF,TGCAGTGCTCCGGACTTCTCCTACAATGAGCAGTTCTTC
TRBV6-6,TRBJ2-7,TRBD2,NA,CASSYAGGAYEQYF,TGTGCCAGCAGTTACGCGGGGGGTGCCTACGAGCAGTACTTC
TRBV4-2,TRBJ2-5,TRBD2,NA,CASSQDLLAGGRLATQYF,TGTGCCAGCAGCCAAGATCTTCTCGCGGGAGGAAGGCTAGCGACCCAGTACTTC
TRBV4-1,TRBJ2-2,TRBD1,NA,CASSPLFPQGAPGELFF,TGCGCCAGCAGCCCACTGTTCCCCCAGGGGGCGCCCGGGGAGCTGTTTTTT
TRBV6-5,TRBJ2-5,NA,NA,CASSFLSGGINNEQYF,TGTGCCAGCAGTTTCCTGTCTGGCGGGATCAACAATGAGCAGTACTTC
TRBV4-3,TRBJ2-7,TRBD2,NA,CASSQERGGSWEQYF,TGCGCCAGCAGCCAAGAACGGGGGGGCTCATGGGAGCAGTACTTC
TRBV12-3/TRBV12-4,TRBJ1-2,NA,NA,CAITDLIHGYTF,TGTGCCATTACGGACCTTATCCATGGCTACACCTTC
TRBV4-3,TRBJ1-4,NA,many,CASSARESEKLFF,TGCGCCAGCAGCGCTCGTGAATCTGAAAAACTGTTTTTT
TRBV3-1,TRBJ2-7,TRBD1,NA,CASSPGGDRVRQYF,TGTGCCAGCAGCCCAGGGGGAGATAGGGTAAGGCAGTACTTC
TRBV4-3,TRBJ2-3,NA,many,CASSKEVPPGTDTQYF,TGCGCCAGCAGCAAGGAGGTCCCCCCAGGCACAGATACGCAGTATTTT
TRBV6-6,TRBJ1-5,NA,NA,CASTPAVRNQPQHF,TGTGCCAGCACTCCAGCCGTCCGCAATCAGCCCCAGCATTTT
TRBV12-3/TRBV12-4,TRBJ2-3,TRBD2,few,CASVSGGRTDTQYF,TGTGCCAGCGTGAGCGGGGGCCGCACAGATACGCAGTATTTT
TRBV2,TRBJ2-1,TRBD1,NA,CASLDRGLYNEQFF,TGTGCCAGTCTCGACAGGGGGCTCTACAATGAGCAGTTCTTC